In its sample, the clone carrying this T cell receptor beta chain was seen a few times. Its antigen is not identified. The data are from a study of response to subunit inactivated influenza vaccine. General study findings and limits: Few new T cells, the authors suggested, are recruited by each seasonal influenza vaccination.

TCRdb analysed the RT-PCR reads with MiXCR anew, one entry per CDR3 protein. The data show about 480,000 distinct CDR3 sequences, over 10% seen once. Between the trimmed V and J ends, which lost 6 bases and 2 bases, there was a span of 14 bases. There are 15 residues in the CDR3. Germline V gene lookup returns CDR1 MDHEN and CDR2 SYDVKM. The rearrangement uses TRBV28 and TRBJ2-1; D gene uncertain. Sequencing was performed on PBMCs from blood, taken roughly 46 days after vaccination. The sequence was obtained from a middle-aged man who received an inactivated influenza vaccine. This CDR3 is CASSPGDLAYNEQFF. CDR3 sequence (DNA): TGTGCCAGCAGCCCCGGAGACCTAGCCTACAATGAGCAGTTCTTC.